This T cell receptor beta chain comes out of a study of CD8+CD57+ T cells in acquired aplastic anemia. Turning to the study itself: The mean DNA yield obtained from sorted CD4+ and CD8+ cells came to 3.2 ug. General observations from the study: The CD8+ Simpson's diversity of patients and controls was not significantly different.

Genomic DNA constituted the template upon which TCR beta VDJ and CDR3 profiling was performed. TCRdb analysed the reads with MiXCR anew, one entry per CDR3 protein. Among 200,000 or so distinct CDR3 sequences, less than 60% were seen once, and the ten largest hold just under 20%. To note about this clonotype: Its antigen is unidentified.

For sequencing, patients were chosen who had shown expansion of CD8+CD57+ cells by flow cytometry. The CDR3 has 13 residues. V gave up 8 bases and J gave up 4 bases, with 9 bases separating them. Germline V gives CDR1 SNHLY, CDR2 FYNNEI. The source is a human donor with aplastic anemia. The J gene is TRBJ1-6, the V gene TRBV2; D uncertain. The sequenced material came from sorted CD4+, CD8+, or CD8+CD57+ T cells (not recorded which) from PBMCs. The CDR3 nucleotides are TGTGCCAGCGAGGGATCGTATAATTCACCCCTCCACTTT. Translation: CASEGSYNSPLHF.